The present entry profiles one TCR beta chain with its context. The repertoire was sequenced with immunoSEQ multiplex PCR; TCRdb's copy has only in-frame clones and lacks some. The repertoire includes around 300,000 clones, roughly 85% of them detected once, and more than 10% sits in the top ten. Germline CDR1 LGHDT, CDR2 YNNKEL (reference sequence). This CDR3 region has 13 residues. V dropped 4 bases and J dropped 4 bases, with 10 bases sitting between them. These data are taken from a study of blood T cell repertoires in COVID-19. The wider study: The United States, Italy and Spain supplied acute and convalescent COVID-19 samples. Nucleic acid was either cDNA or gDNA, and it came from T cells, B-cell-depleted T cells, or PBMCs.

The clonotype originates from a human donor in a cohort sampled during active COVID-19. The rearrangement links TRBV3-1 (or the pseudogene TRBV3-2) to TRBJ1-2; D unresolved. The sequencing sample was made of peripheral blood. The CDR3 region is CASSRGRPYGYTF. The CDR3 bases are TGTGCCAGCAGCCGTGGCAGGCCCTATGGCTACACCTTC.